This entry lists 2 T cell receptor beta chains sequenced from one sample in a study of tissue T cells after allogeneic stem cell transplantation. Assay: immunoSEQ multiplex PCR; the TCRdb copy retains only in-frame clones and omits some. Of nearly 7,000 clones detected, about 35% appear once; the ten largest clones hold 6% to 7%. Time point here: mouse harvest day 14 after allogeneic transplant. Mouse grafts combined 10^7 T-cell-depleted bone marrow cells with 10^6 splenic CD5+ T cells. Sequencing was carried out using skin. These receptors were collected from a female BALB/c mouse given C57BL/6 T cells with graft-versus-host disease after an allogeneic hematopoietic cell transplant.

This clone has more than one count but fewer than ten. Gene names are mouse gene names. The read stops 1 residue short of the end of the CDR3; the missing end is completed from the germline J gene. The genes are TRBV26 and TRBJ2-7; D gene unclear. Deletions cut 4 bases from V and 0 bases from J, with 4 bases between. The germline V gene has CDR1 KGHPV and CDR2 FQNQEV (reference sequence). This CDR3 is built from 12 residues. The CDR3 region is CASSPFSYEQYF. Partial CDR3 DNA: TGTGCCAGCAGTCCCTTCTCCTATGAACAGTAC.

In its sample, this clone ranks as medium-sized. Any gene name here is a mouse gene name. The read ends 1 residue shy of where the CDR3 ends; the end is completed using the germline J gene. The chain joins TRBV19 to TRBJ2-7; maybe TRBD1 (5 bases). V lost 2 bases and J lost 5, with 8 bases in between. The germline gives CDR1 FNHDT, CDR2 SITEND (reference sequence). CDR3 size: 12 residues. The DNA read from the CDR3 is TGTGCCAGCAGTATGGCAGGGAATGAACAGTAC. This codes for CASSMAGNEQY. In full, the CDR3 reads CASSMAGNEQYF.